This is a list of T cell receptor beta chains from one sample in a study of CD8 T cells in Susac syndrome. In TCRdb, the immunoSEQ multiplex PCR reads were re-called with MiXCR into one record per CDR3 protein. The sample lists about 210,000 distinct CDR3 sequences, around 96% occurring once. The sequenced sample was CD4+ T cells from PBMCs. The source is a human donor with multiple sclerosis. Each CDR3 is given with its conserved first and last residue. Fields, in order: D gene, clone size, J gene, V gene, CDR3 protein, CDR3 DNA. D genes are given only for firm matches. Not every row has a clone size; where given, it reads once, few, many or a size class.

>TRBD2|NA|TRBJ2-7|TRBV20-1
CSASQPRGSSYEQYF
TGCAGTGCTTCCCAGCCCCGCGGGAGTTCGTACGAGCAGTACTTC
>NA|NA|TRBJ2-5|TRBV2
CASTGTPAGETQYF
TGTGCCAGCACCGGGACACCGGCGGGAGAGACCCAGTACTTC
>TRBD1|NA|TRBJ2-7|TRBV20-1
CSARNRRQGSYEQYF
TGCAGTGCTAGAAACCGTCGACAGGGCTCCTACGAGCAGTACTTC
>TRBD2|NA|TRBJ2-1|TRBV30
CAWSRGLASSLSYNEQFF
TGTGCCTGGAGTCGAGGACTAGCGTCTTCCCTGTCCTACAATGAGCAGTTCTTC
>TRBD2|NA|TRBJ2-7|TRBV20-1
CSAGVSGATSYEQYF
TGCAGTGCTGGTGTTAGCGGGGCCACCTCCTACGAGCAGTACTTC
>NA|NA|TRBJ1-1|TRBV9
CASSVDRLNTEAFF
TGTGCCAGCAGCGTAGACAGATTGAACACTGAAGCTTTCTTT
>NA|once|TRBJ2-5|TRBV3-1
CASSQGRGRRPTQYF
TGTGCCAGCAGCCAAGGTCGGGGGAGACGCCCGACCCAGTACTTC
>NA|NA|TRBJ1-1|TRBV29-1
CSGAVNTEAFF
TGCAGTGGGGCGGTGAACACTGAAGCTTTCTTT
>NA|NA|TRBJ2-5|TRBV27
CASGGPKETQYF
TGTGCCAGCGGGGGTCCCAAAGAGACCCAGTACTTC
>TRBD1|NA|TRBJ1-3|TRBV25-1
CASSRGQGEGNTIYF
TGTGCCAGCAGCCGGGGACAGGGAGAAGGAAACACCATATATTTT
>TRBD2|NA|TRBJ2-1|TRBV4-1
CASSHPPGLGGDEQFF
TGCGCCAGCAGCCACCCCCCGGGACTAGGAGGCGATGAGCAGTTCTTC
>NA|NA|TRBJ2-4|TRBV4-2
CASSQDGGRRDIQYF
TGTGCCAGCAGCCAAGACGGAGGGAGAAGGGACATTCAGTACTTC
>NA|once|TRBJ1-2|TRBV15
CATSREPRDAYGYTF
TGTGCCACCAGCAGAGAACCTCGGGACGCCTATGGCTACACCTTC
>NA|NA|TRBJ2-7|TRBV5-4
CASSIPPSYEQYF
TGTGCCAGCAGCATCCCCCCCTCCTACGAGCAGTACTTC
>NA|NA|TRBJ1-2|TRBV6-5
CAVQANYGYTF
TGTGCCGTACAGGCTAACTATGGCTACACCTTC
>NA|NA|TRBJ2-3|TRBV3-1
CASSQGGAGADTQYF
TGTGCCAGCAGCCAGGGGGGGGCCGGCGCAGATACGCAGTATTTT
>NA|NA|TRBJ2-7|TRBV29-1
CSVGVATPYEQYF
TGCAGCGTTGGTGTGGCGACCCCGTACGAGCAGTACTTC
>TRBD2|NA|TRBJ2-3|TRBV13
CASSPGTSPTDTQYF
TGTGCCAGCAGCCCAGGGACTAGCCCCACAGATACGCAGTATTTT
>NA|NA|TRBJ2-3|TRBV7-7
CASSLTLLSTDTQYF
TGTGCTAGCAGCTTAACTCTCCTAAGCACAGATACGCAGTATTTT
>NA|NA|TRBJ2-7|TRBV29-1
CSVERRGYEQYF
TGCAGCGTTGAACGCAGGGGCTACGAGCAGTACTTC
>NA|NA|TRBJ2-7|TRBV9
CASSKTELYEQYF
TGTGCCAGCAGTAAGACAGAGCTCTACGAGCAGTACTTC
>NA|NA|TRBJ2-3|TRBV14
CASSQETGRATQYF
TGTGCCAGCAGCCAAGAGACAGGTCGGGCGACGCAGTATTTT
>NA|NA|TRBJ2-1|TRBV12-3/TRBV12-4
CASSLMGRPGDEQFF
TGTGCCAGCAGTTTAATGGGCCGCCCTGGGGATGAGCAGTTCTTC
>TRBD1|NA|TRBJ1-2|TRBV9
CASSAFRGDYGYTF
TGTGCCAGCAGCGCCTTCAGGGGGGACTATGGCTACACCTTC
>TRBD2|NA|TRBJ2-3|TRBV2
CASGTSGDTQYF
TGTGCCAGCGGGACTAGCGGAGATACGCAGTATTTT
>NA|NA|TRBJ1-5|TRBV6-5
CASSDTGSNQPQHF
TGTGCCAGCAGTGACACAGGGAGCAATCAGCCCCAGCATTTT
>TRBD2|NA|TRBJ2-7|TRBV28
CASSLRGGKQYF
TGTGCCAGCAGTTTACGGGGGGGCAAGCAGTACTTC
>TRBD2|NA|TRBJ2-3|TRBV2
CASSVLAGETDTQYF
TGTGCCAGCAGTGTATTAGCGGGAGAGACAGATACGCAGTATTTT
>TRBD2|NA|TRBJ2-1|TRBV29-1
CSVKTSGSPNEQFF
TGCAGCGTTAAGACTAGCGGGAGTCCCAATGAGCAGTTCTTC
>NA|NA|TRBJ2-1|TRBV5-1
CASSLQGREENEQFF
TGCGCCAGCAGCTTGCAGGGGCGAGAAGAAAATGAGCAGTTCTTC
>NA|NA|TRBJ2-1|TRBV3-1
CASSQRGRLNEQFF
TGTGCCAGCAGCCAACGCGGCAGGCTCAATGAGCAGTTCTTC
>NA|NA|TRBJ2-7|TRBV29-1
CSVEDGASDEQYF
TGCAGCGTTGAAGATGGGGCTAGCGACGAGCAGTACTTC
>NA|NA|TRBJ2-7|TRBV10-3
CAIRGGYEQYF
TGTGCCATCAGGGGCGGGTACGAGCAGTACTTC
>NA|NA|TRBJ2-2|TRBV24-1
CATSDNMAGTGELFF
TGTGCCACCAGTGATAATATGGCGGGGACCGGGGAGCTGTTTTTT
>TRBD2|NA|TRBJ2-1|TRBV20-1
CSARAGGVVSYNEQFF
TGCAGTGCTAGAGCGGGAGGGGTGGTCTCCTACAATGAGCAGTTCTTC
>NA|NA|TRBJ2-1|TRBV7-2
CASSLRTDNEQFF
TGTGCCAGCAGCTTAAGGACGGACAATGAGCAGTTCTTC
>TRBD1|NA|TRBJ1-2|TRBV29-1
CSVWGTGLYGYTF
TGCAGCGTCTGGGGGACAGGCCTCTATGGCTACACCTTC
>NA|NA|TRBJ1-1|TRBV2
CASSVDPLGTEAFF
TGTGCCAGCAGTGTCGACCCCCTCGGCACTGAAGCTTTCTTT
>NA|NA|TRBJ2-1|TRBV3-1
CASSQLRGPNNEQFF
TGTGCCAGCAGCCAACTAAGGGGCCCGAACAATGAGCAGTTCTTC
>NA|NA|TRBJ2-7|TRBV4-1
CASSQPTSSSRQYF
TGCGCCAGCAGCCAACCGACTAGTTCGTCTCGGCAGTACTTC
>NA|NA|TRBJ1-5|TRBV10-3
CAISDSNQPQHF
TGTGCCATCAGTGACTCTAATCAGCCCCAGCATTTT
>TRBD1|NA|TRBJ1-1|TRBV29-1
CSGVGTGLNTEAFF
TGCAGCGGCGTAGGGACAGGCCTGAACACTGAAGCTTTCTTT
>NA|NA|TRBJ2-1|TRBV9
CASSLGPGGSLNEQFF
TGTGCCAGCAGTCTAGGCCCAGGAGGAAGCTTAAATGAGCAGTTCTTC
>NA|NA|TRBJ1-5|TRBV6-6
CASSPGGQGNQPQHF
TGTGCCAGCAGTCCCGGGGGGCAGGGAAATCAGCCCCAGCATTTT
>NA|NA|TRBJ1-2|TRBV9
CASSVSTPPQDDGYTF
TGTGCCAGCAGCGTATCGACGCCACCACAGGACGATGGCTACACCTTC
>TRBD2|NA|TRBJ2-2|TRBV28
CASMSGSLTGELFF
TGTGCCAGCATGAGCGGGAGTTTAACCGGGGAGCTGTTTTTT
>TRBD2|NA|TRBJ2-5|TRBV7-2
CASRTNQGLAGTRQETQYF
TGTGCCAGCAGGACCAATCAGGGCCTAGCGGGAACACGGCAAGAGACCCAGTACTTC
>NA|NA|TRBJ1-1|TRBV20-1
CSASYRQNTEAFF
TGCAGTGCTAGTTACAGGCAGAACACTGAAGCTTTCTTT
>NA|NA|TRBJ1-5|TRBV27
CASSPRTENQPQHF
TGTGCCAGCAGTCCGCGGACAGAAAATCAGCCCCAGCATTTT
>TRBD2|NA|TRBJ2-1|TRBV6-2/TRBV6-3
CATNAPREGLNEQFF
TGTGCCACCAACGCCCCGCGGGAGGGCCTGAATGAGCAGTTCTTC